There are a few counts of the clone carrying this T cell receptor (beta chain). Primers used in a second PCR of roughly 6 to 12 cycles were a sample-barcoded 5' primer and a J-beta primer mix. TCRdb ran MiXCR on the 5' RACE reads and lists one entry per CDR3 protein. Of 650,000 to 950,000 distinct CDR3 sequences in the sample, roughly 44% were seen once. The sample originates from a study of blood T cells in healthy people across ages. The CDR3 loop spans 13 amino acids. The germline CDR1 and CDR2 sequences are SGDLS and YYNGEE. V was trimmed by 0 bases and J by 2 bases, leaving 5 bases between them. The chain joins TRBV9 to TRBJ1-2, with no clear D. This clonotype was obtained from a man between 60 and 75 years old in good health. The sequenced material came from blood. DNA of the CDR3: TGTGCCAGCAGCGTAGTTGAAAACTATGGCTACACCTTC. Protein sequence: CASSVVENYGYTF.